Reported below is one T cell receptor beta chain. Only one count was recorded for this clone. Its specific antigen is unknown. Base qualities were left out, and no much larger clone turns up one base away. The library was prepared using the immunoSEQ multiplex PCR assay. A mixture of 60 forward primers for TCR Vbeta segments and 13 reverse primers for TCR Jbeta segments was used in the multiplex PCR. The CDR3 region of rearranged TCR beta genes was amplified from genomic DNA by a multiplex PCR assay. Amplified TCR beta libraries were sequenced as 87-base-pair reads on the Illumina HiSeq System. Per the source publication's procedure: In a later analysis, tens of millions of unique TCR beta chains were counted across the 650 to 750 repertoires, and some 10 million of these chains were shared by at least two donors. Raw reads were error-corrected and collapsed into unique sequences by a nearest-neighbor algorithm in which closely related sequences were merged to remove PCR and sequencing errors. V, D and J gene segments were assigned by aligning CDR3 sequences to IMGT reference sequences. For a sequence to be retained, at least a six-nucleotide match to both a V gene segment and a J gene segment was required. Rearrangements were classified as productive when the CDR3 lacked stop codons and remained in frame with V and J, and all other rearrangements were classified as non-productive. CDR3 was defined by IMGT convention, running from the second conserved V-encoded cysteine to the conserved J-encoded phenylalanine. The earlier analysis of about 590 of the donors excluded sequences that lacked an unambiguous match to a single V gene segment. An earlier analysis of about 590 of the donors classified V segments as functional when productive rearrangements were above 56.7% and as segregating when the standard deviation between donors was above 5%. A statistical classification framework was built for diagnosing cytomegalovirus status from the catalog of TCR beta chain sequences. In a later analysis, TCR nucleotide sequences were compared against IMGT/GENE-DB human TR gene sequences so that V and J genes could be assigned. A later analysis assigned CDR3 sequences and most-parsimonious VDJ recombination scenarios with the TCRdist pipeline. In a later analysis, each TCR beta chain was defined by its CDR3 amino acid sequence together with its V-gene family, and reads lacking a unique V-gene family were excluded. In a later analysis, fewer than 600 highly shared, low-generation-probability nucleotide sequences were removed to address suspected cross-contamination and a sequencing artifact. A later analysis calculated a clonal expansion index for each public chain from normalized within-repertoire ranks of inferred template counts. Generation probabilities in a later analysis came from a VDJ recombination model fitted to out-of-frame rearrangements, and those results were checked against IGoR. A later analysis scored TCR-TCR, TCR-HLA and TCR-CMV co-occurrence with hypergeometric tests, applying a repertoire-size bias correction to TCR pairs. To estimate false discovery rates, a later analysis permuted the HLA or CMV assignments 20 times. A later analysis grouped co-occurring TCRs with DBSCAN, adding TCRdist sequence similarity when clustering within HLA-allele-positive subsets. Repertoires with fewer than 30,000 or more than 120,000 public chains were left out of co-occurrence clustering, as were several repertoires with anomalous nucleotide sharing. TCRdb provides this immuneACCESS table in a form limited to in-frame rearrangements. Some clones are lacking; in checked studies, under half of them reflect an unresolved V gene, and why the rest are absent is not known. For V, J and clone size, that table is used; D and trimming come from the DNA. Here the sample has about 110,000 clones; approximately 74% occur a single time. 12% to 15% of the sample belongs to the ten largest clones.

Relative to germline, V is missing 4 bases and J is missing 8 bases, with 10 bases of the junction outside any gene match. The CDR3 spans 16 residues, from the cysteine through the phenylalanine. Only the CDR3 region is kept as DNA, spanning 48 bases read in frame from base 1. CDR1 and CDR2 are drawn from the germline V gene (reference sequence): SEHNR, FQNEAQ. The cohort comprised some 680 healthy bone marrow donors. At the time of sampling, all cohort members were nominally healthy, though unrecorded immune exposures were likely present. The donor was CMV seropositive and belonged to the group of a few hundred seropositive cohort members. A peripheral blood sample was provided by each donor, and peripheral blood mononuclear cells were used for TCR beta sequencing. Genomic DNA extraction from the blood cell samples was performed with the Qiagen DNeasy Blood Extraction Kit. These data originate in a study of cytomegalovirus exposure and HLA in healthy donors (dated by TCRdb to the late 2010s). In the study overall: An earlier analysis of approximately 640 of the donors reported 250 to 300 Gb of sequence data and 100 million to 140 million unique TCR beta sequences from about 179 million T cells. Roughly 310 gigabases of sequencing data and approximately 80 million unique TCR sequences were included in an early release covering 550 to 650 HLA-typed donors. The genetic ancestry cluster associated with self-reported Caucasian donors included 70% to 85% of the roughly 410 genotyped donors. The study aimed to test whether signatures of past pathogen exposure could be identified by cataloging public T cell receptors. The study profiled the T cell repertoires of around 700 subjects by immunosequencing and related them to cytomegalovirus serostatus. Besides the first cohort of some 670 subjects, a separate validation cohort made up of 95 to 150 different subjects was used. High-throughput TCR immunosequencing, statistical association of individual TCRs with disease status, and machine learning were combined to predict cytomegalovirus infection status. In a later analysis, previously published TCR beta repertoires from fewer than 750 donors were re-analyzed and high-resolution HLA genotyping was added so that TCR occurrence patterns could be studied. In the later analysis, no new phenotypic data were used to find candidate immune exposures; instead, reliance was placed on TCR beta sequences and their occurrence across donors. To decide whether each TCR beta V gene segment behaved as functional or pseudogenic, an earlier analysis of some 600 of the donors relied on high-throughput TCR beta sequencing. Donor age, sex, ethnicity and CMV serostatus were collected together with the repertoire data. In a later genetic analysis, genome-wide SNP genotypes for about three fifths of the roughly 670 donors were used, and that subset was treated as a discovery cohort. All discovery cohort repertoires had been generated on a single sequencing platform. Both class I and class II loci were covered by HLA typing, at four-digit resolution. Typing coverage varied by locus: about 629-630 donors for A, B, C, DRB1 and DQB1; approximately 500 for DQA1; over 600 for DPA1; some 470 for DPB1. About five DR-DQ haplotypes were handled as single units for association and clustering because linkage in the cohort was strong. Across about 380 genotyped donors of the cohort, an average of approximately 240,000 unique TCR beta nucleotide sequences per donor were sequenced, and 15% to 20% of those sequences were non-productive. General findings and caveats noted by the study authors: An earlier analysis of around 500 of the donors showed that most TCR beta V segments appeared in productive rearrangements either about 90% or about 30% of the time, which broadly matched IMGT annotations. At a false discovery rate of 0.05, a later analysis linked around 17,000 TCR beta sequences to specific HLA alleles. In a later analysis, most CMV-associated TCR beta chains were found to appear HLA-restricted, with HLA associations seemingly driven largely by CMV exposure. According to a later analysis, TCR association rates differed among HLA loci, with DRB1 alleles showing the most associated TCRs and HLA-C alleles showing the fewest. The 87-base-pair reads could not distinguish some IMGT-functional V segments, including TRBV6-2 and TRBV6-3, so those segments were excluded. In a later genetic analysis, a missense DCLRE1C variant was associated with V-gene and J-gene trimming of TCR beta chains, and the association was replicated in an independent cohort. For the cohort, immune exposure information was limited to CMV serostatus. Because counts were too low, seventeen rarely observed V segments, including chromosome 9 orphons, were left out of the earlier analysis of 587 of the donors. Correlated functional status among segregating V segments might be attributable to linkage disequilibrium, but an unknown experimental factor could not be ruled out. A later analysis found that HLA-associated TCR beta chains were more clonally expanded and had lower generation probabilities than equally common non-associated chains. Strong co-occurrence of HLA alleles, especially DR and DQ, made assigning TCR associations to individual alleles difficult. According to the authors, the approach could potentially be generalized to other disease states and immunological phenotypes. A few of the identified cytomegalovirus-associated TCR beta chains were confirmed in vitro to be specific for cytomegalovirus antigens. Several of the top co-occurrence clusters appeared to be linked to parvovirus B19, influenza, CMV and Epstein-Barr virus, according to a later analysis. Most TCR sequences were seen in very few donors, while some public TCRs were found in many individuals. Compared with the roughly 670-donor mean, donors in an Asian-associated ancestry cluster had fewer N-insertions in productive TCRs, according to a later genetic analysis. Because HLA typing was missing for some donors at each locus, association tests included only the typed subset. A further reported finding was that TCR beta sequences accurately predicted the HLA-A and HLA-B alleles for most subjects in the first cohort. The classifier was reported to diagnose cytomegalovirus status with high specificity and sensitivity in both the original cohort and the validation cohort. The presence/absence analyses assumed that sequencing depth was roughly uniform across donors, and that assumption may not be true. In the study, approximately 160 TCR beta chains were listed as associated with cytomegalovirus. In this cohort, only TCR beta chains were sequenced, and detectable features were limited by the absence of alpha or paired-chain data. A group of highly shared sequence variants was considered likely to be a technical artifact of the sequencing pipeline.

Sequenced input: PBMCs. The chain employs TRBV7-9 and TRBJ2-1; 11 central bases correspond to TRBD2. The TCR originated in a woman in her thirties or forties in good health and CMV-seropositive. The DNA sequence is as follows: TGTGCCAGCAGCTCTATTCAACTAGCGGGGGACGATGAGCAGTTCTTC. The encoded protein is CASSSIQLAGDDEQFF.